These T cell receptor beta chains were read from a single sample in a study of Graves' ophthalmopathy and Graves' hyperthyroidism. TCRdb independently ran MiXCR on the multiplex PCR reads; one entry per CDR3 protein. In the table there are a few hundred thousand distinct CDR3 sequences, roughly 39% of which are singletons. The sequenced material came from peripheral blood or thyroid tissue (not recorded which). The receptors originated from an adult man with Graves' hyperthyroidism. Both conserved end residues are part of each CDR3. The D gene is left open where the match is weak. Not every row has a clone size; where given, it reads once, few, many or a size class.

>TRBJ2-7|TRBV12-5|.|.
CASGSGHQTYEQYF
TGTGCTAGTGGTTCTGGACACCAGACCTACGAGCAGTACTTC
>TRBJ1-5|TRBV10-3|many|.
CAISESRTAVSNQPQHF
TGTGCCATCAGTGAGTCGAGAACTGCTGTTAGCAATCAGCCCCAGCATTTT
>TRBJ1-2|TRBV7-2|many|TRBD1
CASSVGQSPSYGYTF
TGTGCCAGCAGCGTGGGACAGTCACCCTCCTATGGCTACACCTTC
>TRBJ1-1|TRBV7-2|many|.
CASSRNKNTEAFF
TGTGCCAGCAGCCGTAACAAAAACACTGAAGCTTTCTTT
>TRBJ2-7|TRBV29-1|once|.
CSLESVNEQYF
TGCAGCTTGGAATCAGTAAACGAGCAGTACTTC
>TRBJ2-2|TRBV20-1|.|TRBD2
CSAPGTSGANTGELFF
TGCAGTGCCCCCGGGACTAGCGGGGCTAACACCGGGGAGCTGTTTTTT
>TRBJ1-5|TRBV6-2/TRBV6-3|.|TRBD1
CASSYGFTGGSNQPQHF
TGTGCCAGCAGTTACGGTTTTACAGGGGGCAGCAATCAGCCCCAGCATTTT
>TRBJ2-5|TRBV20-1|many|TRBD2
CSAERGQETQYF
TGCAGTGCAGAGCGGGGCCAAGAGACCCAGTACTTC
>TRBJ2-1|TRBV10-3|.|.
CAISKEGLNEQFF
TGTGCCATCAGCAAGGAAGGGCTCAATGAGCAGTTCTTC
>TRBJ2-2|TRBV29-1|many|TRBD2
CSVEDLSGGGAGELFF
TGCAGCGTTGAAGATCTAAGCGGGGGAGGGGCCGGGGAGCTGTTTTTT
>TRBJ2-5|TRBV19|.|.
CASSSLHQSSQETQYF
TGTGCCAGTAGTTCACTCCACCAGTCGTCCCAAGAGACCCAGTACTTC
>TRBJ2-3|TRBV7-7|many|.
CASSFEDTDTQYF
TGTGCTAGCAGCTTCGAAGACACAGATACGCAGTATTTT
>TRBJ2-2|TRBV7-9|.|TRBD2
CASSLQTGTSVTGELFF
TGTGCCAGCAGCTTACAGACCGGGACTAGCGTCACCGGGGAGCTGTTTTTT
>TRBJ2-2|TRBV19|.|TRBD1
CASSRTGGRVTGELFF
TGTGCCAGTAGTAGAACAGGGGGCCGGGTCACCGGGGAGCTGTTTTTT
>TRBJ2-7|TRBV3-1|few|TRBD2
CASSGTSASSYEQYF
TGTGCCAGCAGCGGGACTAGCGCAAGCTCCTACGAGCAGTACTTC
>TRBJ1-3|TRBV10-1|many|.
CASSESRPAGNTIYF
TGCGCCAGCAGTGAGTCCAGGCCGGCAGGAAACACCATATATTTT
>TRBJ2-7|TRBV10-1|.|TRBD1
CASSDVRDRGDYEQYF
TGCGCCAGCAGTGACGTCCGGGACAGGGGGGACTACGAGCAGTACTTC
>TRBJ1-2|TRBV12-5|many|.
CASGLSAGLSSYGYTF
TGTGCTAGTGGTCTTTCAGCAGGGCTTTCGAGCTATGGCTACACCTTC
>TRBJ2-7|TRBV7-3|.|TRBD1
CASSQPRTGRREQYF
TGTGCCAGCAGCCAACCAAGGACAGGGCGTCGCGAGCAGTACTTC
>TRBJ1-4|TRBV7-8|.|.
CASSLTVEGSREKLFF
TGTGCCAGCAGCCTTACGGTAGAGGGGTCCCGTGAAAAACTGTTTTTT
>TRBJ2-2|TRBV19|once|.
CASKGELFF
TGTGCCAGTAAGGGGGAGCTGTTTTTT
>TRBJ1-5|TRBV19|many|TRBD1
CASSFRGIDQPQHF
TGTGCCAGTAGTTTCAGGGGGATAGATCAGCCCCAGCATTTT
>TRBJ2-1|TRBV5-4|.|.
CASSLESNYNEQFF
TGTGCCAGCAGCTTGGAATCCAACTACAATGAGCAGTTCTTC
>TRBJ2-5|TRBV12-3/TRBV12-4|many|TRBD2
CASCIGGGAWETQYF
TGTGCCAGCTGTATCGGCGGGGGGGCCTGGGAGACCCAGTACTTC
>TRBJ1-3|TRBV7-8|many|.
CASSLRPGVTGNTIYF
TGTGCCAGCAGCTTAAGGCCAGGGGTTACTGGAAACACCATATATTTT
>TRBJ2-7|TRBV7-9|many|TRBD1
CASSLYLGQEFSYEQYF
TGTGCCAGCAGCTTATATCTGGGACAGGAGTTCTCCTACGAGCAGTACTTC